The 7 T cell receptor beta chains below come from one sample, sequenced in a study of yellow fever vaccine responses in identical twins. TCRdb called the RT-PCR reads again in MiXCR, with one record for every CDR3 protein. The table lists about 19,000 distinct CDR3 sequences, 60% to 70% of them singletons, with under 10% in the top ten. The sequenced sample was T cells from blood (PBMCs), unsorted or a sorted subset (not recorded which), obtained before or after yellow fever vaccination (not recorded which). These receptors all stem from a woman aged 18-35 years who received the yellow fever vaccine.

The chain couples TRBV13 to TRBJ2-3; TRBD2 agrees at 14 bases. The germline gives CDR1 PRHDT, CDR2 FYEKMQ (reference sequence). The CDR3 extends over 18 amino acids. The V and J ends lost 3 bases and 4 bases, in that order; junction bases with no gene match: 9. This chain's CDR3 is CASSLTSGGARLADTQYF. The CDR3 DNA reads TGTGCCAGCAGCTTGACTAGCGGGGGGGCCCGGCTTGCAGATACGCAGTATTTT.

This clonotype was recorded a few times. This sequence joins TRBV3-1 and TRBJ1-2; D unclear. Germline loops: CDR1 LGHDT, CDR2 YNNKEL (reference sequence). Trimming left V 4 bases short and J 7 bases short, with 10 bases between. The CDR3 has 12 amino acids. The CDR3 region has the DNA TGTGCCAGCAGCCCGAACCGGGGTGGCTACACCTTC. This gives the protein CASSPNRGGYTF.

In DNA, the CDR3 is TGCGCCAGCAGCTTGGGACAGGGGGCCACCGGGGAGCTGTTTTTT. It encodes CASSLGQGATGELFF. The chain joins TRBV5-1 to TRBJ2-2, with 10 bases matching TRBD1. In germline, CDR1 is SGHRS, CDR2 YFSETQ. The CDR3 runs 15 residues. The ends lost 0 bases at V and 4 bases at J; junction bases unmatched: 0.

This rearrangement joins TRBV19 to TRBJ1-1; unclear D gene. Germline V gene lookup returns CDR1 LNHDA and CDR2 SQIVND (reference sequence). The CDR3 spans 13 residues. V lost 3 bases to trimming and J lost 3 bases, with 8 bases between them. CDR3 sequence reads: CASSMNGDTEAFF. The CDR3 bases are TGTGCCAGTAGTATGAACGGGGACACTGAAGCTTTCTTT.

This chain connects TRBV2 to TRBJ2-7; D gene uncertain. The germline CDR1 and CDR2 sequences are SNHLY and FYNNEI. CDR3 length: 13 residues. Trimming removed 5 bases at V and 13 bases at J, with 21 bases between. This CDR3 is CASSQLSWGDKYV. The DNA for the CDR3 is TGTGCCAGCAGTCAACTCTCCTGGGGTGACAAATACGTC.

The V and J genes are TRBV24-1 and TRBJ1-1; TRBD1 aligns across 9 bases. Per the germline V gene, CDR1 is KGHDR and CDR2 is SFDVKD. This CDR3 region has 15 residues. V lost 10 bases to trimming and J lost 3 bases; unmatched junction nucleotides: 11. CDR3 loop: CATSPGTGSDTEAFF. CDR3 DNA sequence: TGTGCCACGAGTCCCGGGACAGGGTCGGACACTGAAGCTTTCTTT.

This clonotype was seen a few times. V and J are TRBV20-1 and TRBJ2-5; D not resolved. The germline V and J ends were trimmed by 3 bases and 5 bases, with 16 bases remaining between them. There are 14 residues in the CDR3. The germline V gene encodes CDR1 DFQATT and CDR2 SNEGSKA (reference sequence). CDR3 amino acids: CSARGMSQAETQYF. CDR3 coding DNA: TGCAGTGCTAGGGGTATGTCCCAAGCGGAGACCCAGTACTTC.